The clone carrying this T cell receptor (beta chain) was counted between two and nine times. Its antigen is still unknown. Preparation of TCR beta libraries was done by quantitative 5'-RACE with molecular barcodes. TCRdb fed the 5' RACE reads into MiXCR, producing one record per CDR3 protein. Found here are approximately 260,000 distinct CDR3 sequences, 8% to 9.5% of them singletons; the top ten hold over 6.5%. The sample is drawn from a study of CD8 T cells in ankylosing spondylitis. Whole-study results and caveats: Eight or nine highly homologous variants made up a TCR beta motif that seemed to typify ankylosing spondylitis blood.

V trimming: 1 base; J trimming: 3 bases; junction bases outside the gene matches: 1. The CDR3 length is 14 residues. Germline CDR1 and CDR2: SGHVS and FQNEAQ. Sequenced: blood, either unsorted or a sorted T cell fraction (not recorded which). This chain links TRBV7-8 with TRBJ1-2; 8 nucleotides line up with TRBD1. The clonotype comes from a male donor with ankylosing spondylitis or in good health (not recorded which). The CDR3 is CASSLVDRDYGYTF. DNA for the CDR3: TGTGCCAGCAGCTTAGTGGACAGGGACTATGGCTACACCTTC. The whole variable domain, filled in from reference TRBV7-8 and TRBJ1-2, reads GAGVSQSPRYKVAKRGQDVALRCDPISGHVSLFWYQQALGQGPEFLTYFQNEAQLDKSGLPSDRFFAERPEGSVSTLKIQRTQQEDSAVYLCASSLVDRDYGYTFGSGTRLTVV.